The present TCR beta chain was sequenced within a study of cytomegalovirus exposure and HLA in healthy donors. This clone has a handful of counts. Its antigen is not known. The germline V and J ends were trimmed by 2 bases and 5 bases, with 12 bases remaining between them. The CDR3 runs to 14 residues. CDR1 MNHEY and CDR2 SVGAGI come from the germline V gene. PCR amplification relied on 60 Vbeta primers (plus 13 Jbeta primers). Data came from immunoSEQ multiplex PCR; TCRdb stores just in-frame clones and leaves some out. The sample consists of 120,000 or so clones, about 10% of them appearing once. Findings of the study overall: Most subjects had HLA-A and HLA-B alleles reportedly predicted accurately by TCR beta sequences.

The genes are TRBV6-5 and TRBJ1-2; weak D call: TRBD1 (6 bases). Specimen: PBMCs. The clonotype was recovered from a woman between 18 and 29 years old in good health and CMV-seropositive. This CDR3 is CASSYAGARYGYTF. DNA for the CDR3: TGTGCCAGCAGTTACGCGGGGGCGCGGTATGGCTACACCTTC.